Presented here are 9 T cell receptor beta chains from one specimen sequenced in a study of CD4 T cells in relation to SARS-CoV-2 and coronaviruses. No antigen has been identified for these receptors. The repertoire was sequenced with immunoSEQ multiplex PCR; TCRdb's copy has only in-frame clones and lacks some. The table records tens of thousands of clones, about 75% of them present only once. Before the COVID-19 pandemic, during about 2010-2018, CD4+ T cells were taken from unexposed donors. CD4+ T cells were isolated from the cells after around 11 days of culture. The sample comprised CD4+ T cells from PBMCs, cultured in vitro. The receptors here all came from a human donor in good health.

This chain links TRBV7-9 with TRBJ2-1; 7 nucleotides line up with TRBD2. V shed 5 bases, J shed 0 bases, and the junction held 7 bases outside the gene matches. This CDR3 has 16 amino acids. The germline V gene has CDR1 SEHNR and CDR2 FQNEAQ (reference sequence). The CDR3 DNA reads as TGTGCCAGCAGCCCGGAGGGACTACTCTCCTACAATGAGCAGTTCTTC. Its translation: CASSPEGLLSYNEQFF.

CDR3 region: CASSPGAPSGSDGELFF. CDR3 nucleotides: TGTGCCAGCAGCCCCGGGGCCCCTAGCGGGAGTGACGGGGAGCTGTTTTTT. The J gene is TRBJ2-2, the V gene TRBV4-2; 10 bases map to TRBD2. The CDR3 is 17 amino acids. The J segment lost 7 bases and the V segment lost 4 bases, leaving 12 bases of the junction unmatched. Germline CDR1 and CDR2: LGHNA and YNFKEQ.

The rearrangement links TRBV28 to TRBJ1-4; a weak D match, TRBD1 (5 bases). The ends were cut back, 4 bases at V and 7 bases at J, with 13 bases in the middle. CDR3 length equals 14 residues. Germline V gene data show CDR1 as MDHEN and CDR2 as SYDVKM. The CDR3 coding sequence is TGTGCCAGCAGTTGGGGCAGGGCTGGTGAAAAACTGTTTTTT. Its protein is CASSWGRAGEKLFF.

V and J are TRBV4-2 and TRBJ2-2, with 12 bases lining up with TRBD2. Germline V gives CDR1 LGHNA, CDR2 YNFKEQ. This CDR3 has 17 amino acids. J was trimmed by 4 bases and V by 4 bases; bases with no gene match: 7. CDR3 sequence: CASSLQLAGGGTGELFF. Written as DNA, the CDR3 is TGTGCCAGCAGCCTTCAGCTAGCGGGAGGGGGCACCGGGGAGCTGTTTTTT.

This rearrangement joins TRBV19 to TRBJ1-5; 7 bases agree with TRBD1. This CDR3 comprises 17 residues. With V trimmed by 6 bases and J by 2 bases, 13 bases remained unmatched. The germline CDR1 and CDR2 sequences are LNHDA and SQIVND (reference sequence). The DNA of the CDR3 is TGTGCCAGTAGCCGTTTACTAGGGGGCGAAGGCAATCAGCCCCAGCATTTT. Residues: CASSRLLGGEGNQPQHF.

This clone was seen a handful of times. The chain employs TRBV7-9 and TRBJ1-1; D gene ambiguous. Trimming took off 5 bases at V and 8 bases at J, with 15 bases between the two ends. CDR1 and CDR2 (germline): SEHNR, FQNEAQ (reference sequence). The CDR3 spans 13 residues. The CDR3: CASSQPTRVEAFF. In DNA form, the CDR3 reads TGTGCCAGCAGCCAACCGACAAGGGTAGAAGCTTTCTTT.

The chain is built from TRBV9 and TRBJ2-2; a weak D match, TRBD1 (6 bases). The CDR3 is 15 residues long. Deletions cut 1 base from V and 5 bases from J, with 12 bases between. Germline lookup yields CDR1 SGDLS and CDR2 YYNGEE. CDR3 sequence (DNA): TGTGCCAGCAGCGTAACAGGGTTGGGAACCGGGGAGCTGTTTTTT. Its protein product is CASSVTGLGTGELFF.

V and J are TRBV4-2 and TRBJ1-1, with TRBD1 matching 7 bases. J gave up 5 bases and V 1 base, and 10 bases lay outside the gene matches. Germline V gene data show CDR1 as LGHNA and CDR2 as YNFKEQ. The CDR3 runs to 16 residues. The CDR3 region has the DNA TGTGCCAGCAGCCAAGCCGATAGACAGGGCTGGACTGAAGCTTTCTTT. It encodes CASSQADRQGWTEAFF.

This sequence joins TRBV30 and TRBJ2-7, with D maybe TRBD1 (6 bases). V lost 4 bases to trimming and J lost 0 bases, with 13 bases between them. CDR3 length equals 14 residues. Germline-derived CDR1 and CDR2 are GTSNPN and SVGIG (reference sequence). CDR3 DNA: TGTGCCTGGACCCCCGGGACATACTCCTACGAGCAGTACTTC. Residues: CAWTPGTYSYEQYF.